The 27 T cell receptor beta chains in this list originate from one sample, sequenced in a study of blood T cell repertoires in COVID-19. Profiled with immunoSEQ multiplex PCR; TCRdb holds only in-frame clones, not every one. The table has around 270,000 clones, 84% seen once. Sequencing was performed on peripheral blood. All receptors come from a person aged 65 to 85 with COVID-19, enrolled during active disease.

This chain links TRBV19 with TRBJ2-1; the D gene is possibly TRBD2 (5 bases). Germline values: CDR1 LNHDA, CDR2 SQIVND (reference sequence). V gave up 7 bases and J gave up 3 bases, with 10 bases separating them. There are 13 residues in the CDR3. The CDR3 DNA reads as TGTGCCAGTAACCGAGGGTTCTACAATGAGCAGTTCTTC. Translated: CASNRGFYNEQFF.

The J gene is TRBJ1-3, the V gene TRBV28; D ambiguous. Between the trimmed V and J ends, which lost 3 bases and 0 bases, there was a span of 9 bases. CDR1 and CDR2 from the germline V gene are MDHEN and SYDVKM. This CDR3 region has 15 residues. CDR3 protein: CASSFRPFSGNTIYF. The CDR3 bases are TGTGCCAGCAGTTTCAGGCCGTTCTCTGGAAACACCATATATTTT.

The rearrangement uses TRBV5-3 and TRBJ2-3, with TRBD2 matching 10 bases. TRBV5-3 is flagged as an ORF with uncertain function. The J segment lost 4 bases and the V segment lost 2 bases, leaving 13 bases of the junction unmatched. The CDR3 consists of 18 residues. The CDR3 DNA is TGTGCCAGAAGCTTAGGCTCTAGCGGGAGCTTTAAGTCAGATACGCAGTATTTT. Translating it yields CARSLGSSGSFKSDTQYF.

This clone occurred once. This chain links TRBV29-1 with TRBJ1-3; no clear D gene. The CDR3 extends over 17 amino acids. V lost 2 bases, J lost 0 bases, and 17 bases lay in between. Germline CDR1 is SQVTM and CDR2 is ANQGSEA. The CDR3 loop reads CSVERRLGRNSGNTIYF. In nucleotides, the CDR3 is TGCAGCGTTGAAAGGCGGCTAGGGAGGAACTCTGGAAACACCATATATTTT.

The J gene is TRBJ2-1, the V gene TRBV7-6, with 9 bases lining up with TRBD2. The V gene's germline CDR1 is SGHVS and CDR2 FNYEAQ. The V segment lost 3 bases and the J segment 3 bases; nucleotides outside the gene matches: 9. The CDR3 spans 17 residues. The CDR3 reads CASSLSSAGGYYNEQFF. DNA for the CDR3: TGTGCCAGCAGCTTGTCTTCAGCGGGAGGTTACTACAATGAGCAGTTCTTC.

In this sample, this clone turned up once. The chain couples TRBV3-1 (or the pseudogene TRBV3-2) to TRBJ2-1; 11 bases align to TRBD2. V lost 5 bases to trimming and J lost 10 bases; unmatched junction nucleotides: 4. From germline, CDR1 is LGHDT and CDR2 YNNKEL (reference sequence). This CDR3 spans 13 amino acids. The CDR3 here is CASSSRLAGEQFF. The CDR3 nucleotides read TGTGCCAGCAGCTCGCGACTAGCGGGGGAGCAGTTCTTC.

The gene calls are TRBV7-9 and TRBJ1-4, with D unclear. Deletions cut 5 bases from V and 7 bases from J, with 20 bases between. Germline loops: CDR1 SEHNR, CDR2 FQNEAQ (reference sequence). CDR3 size: 16 residues. In nucleotides, the CDR3 is TGTGCCAGCAGCCCTCCCCCGTCTGTTCGGAGTGAAAAACTGTTTTTT. This translates into CASSPPPSVRSEKLFF.

This clone was seen only a few times. The V gene is TRBV5-6, the J gene TRBJ1-5; TRBD1 matches at 11 bases. CDR3 length: 19 amino acids. From germline, CDR1 is SGHDT and CDR2 YYEEEE. V lost 4 bases, J lost 0 bases, and 12 bases stayed unmatched. The chain's CDR3 is CASSKGTGGDLYSNQPQHF. The CDR3 coding sequence is TGTGCCAGCAGCAAAGGGACAGGGGGGGACCTCTATAGCAATCAGCCCCAGCATTTT.

The chain is built from TRBV10-3 and TRBJ2-5, with 12 bases that match TRBD1. J lost 5 bases, V lost 2 bases, and 12 bases had no gene match. The CDR3 length is 18 residues. Germline CDR1 and CDR2: ENHRY and SYGVKD. CDR3 in amino acids: CAISEPHPGQGAIETQYF. As DNA, the CDR3 is TGTGCCATCAGTGAGCCGCACCCGGGACAGGGGGCGATTGAGACCCAGTACTTC.

The chain couples TRBV10-1 to TRBJ2-1; 11 nucleotides line up with TRBD2. The length of the CDR3 is 16 residues. The germline V gene has CDR1 WNHNN and CDR2 SYGVQD (reference sequence). V shed 9 bases, J shed 4 bases, and the junction held 11 bases outside the gene matches. The CDR3 DNA follows: TGCGCCAGACCGAGTAGCGGGGGGGGACTTTACAATGAGCAGTTCTTC. This sequence encodes CARPSSGGGLYNEQFF.

The genes are TRBV19 and TRBJ2-4, with TRBD2 matching over 10 bases. CDR3 length: 12 residues. J gave up 13 bases and V 8 bases, and 8 bases lay outside the gene matches. From germline, CDR1 is LNHDA and CDR2 SQIVND (reference sequence). DNA for the CDR3: TGTGCCAGTGCTCTAGCGGGGGCTTCGCAGTACTTC. As protein: CASALAGASQYF.

The chain joins TRBV7-3 to TRBJ2-1; possible D gene TRBD2, 6 bases. This CDR3 has 14 residues. Germline assignment: CDR1 SGHTA and CDR2 FQGTGA. Trimming cost V 5 bases and J 6 bases, with 14 bases left between them. The CDR3 nucleotides read TGTGCCAGCAGCCTGATAATCGGGGGCAATGAGCAGTTCTTC. This codes for CASSLIIGGNEQFF.

The V gene is TRBV6-2 or TRBV6-3, the J gene TRBJ1-2; D perhaps matches TRBD1 (5 bases). Germline CDR1 MNHEY, CDR2 SVGEGT. The CDR3 has 18 residues. V was cut by 0 bases and J by 5 bases, with 22 bases left in between. The CDR3 protein is CASSYSTWAGGDPYGYTF. As DNA, the CDR3 is TGTGCCAGCAGTTACTCGACATGGGCCGGGGGGGATCCTTATGGCTACACCTTC.

V and J are TRBV4-3 and TRBJ1-1; perhaps TRBD1 as D (5 bases). V lost 5 bases and J lost 0, with 10 bases in between. CDR1 is LGHNA and CDR2 is YSLEER in the germline V gene. CDR3 length: 14 amino acids. The DNA for the CDR3 is TGCGCCAGCAGCGCAGGGTACGTGAACACTGAAGCTTTCTTT. It translates to CASSAGYVNTEAFF.

The chain uses TRBV6-2 or TRBV6-3 and TRBJ2-7; possibly TRBD1 for D (6 bases). The V end lost 2 bases, the J end lost 4 bases, and 12 bases lay between the germline ends. Germline CDR1 MNHEY, CDR2 SVGEGT. The CDR3 consists of 14 residues. CDR3 amino acids: CASSYAGVRYEQYF. The CDR3 bases are TGTGCCAGCAGTTACGCAGGGGTGCGGTACGAGCAGTACTTC.

This chain connects TRBV7-3 to TRBJ2-3; TRBD1 is a possible D gene (6 bases). V lost 2 bases and J 2 bases, leaving 11 bases between the germline ends. The CDR3 runs to 15 residues. CDR1 and CDR2 from the germline V gene are SGHTA and FQGTGA. CDR3 sequence: CASSLQGRVTDTQYF. In DNA form, the CDR3 reads TGTGCCAGCAGCTTACAGGGGAGAGTCACAGATACGCAGTATTTT. The complete variable domain, with remaining parts taken from reference TRBV7-3 and TRBJ2-3, reads GAGVSQTPSNKVTEKGKYVELRCDPISGHTALYWYRQSLGQGPEFLIYFQGTGAADDSGLPNDRFFAVRPEGSVSTLKIQRTERGDSAVYLCASSLQGRVTDTQYFGPGTRLTVL.

J is TRBJ1-3 and V is TRBV28, with unresolved D. CDR3 length: 14 amino acids. Germline V lookup: CDR1 MDHEN, CDR2 SYDVKM. V lost 7 bases to trimming and J lost 9 bases, with 19 bases between them. The CDR3 loop is CASTVFAGRGTIYF. The CDR3 nucleotides read TGTGCCAGCACCGTCTTCGCGGGGAGAGGCACCATATATTTT.

The rearrangement uses TRBV4-2 and TRBJ2-7; 10 bases agree with TRBD2. This CDR3 contains 15 residues. With V trimmed by 4 bases and J by 1 base, 4 bases remained unmatched. Germline-derived CDR1 and CDR2 are LGHNA and YNFKEQ. The CDR3 DNA reads as TGTGCCAGCAGCCTGACTAGCGGGTCGTCCTACGAGCAGTACTTC. The encoded protein is CASSLTSGSSYEQYF.

The genes are TRBV2 and TRBJ1-3; D gene uncertain. There are 14 residues in the CDR3. CDR1 is SNHLY, CDR2 FYNNEI, per germline. V was shortened by 6 bases and J by 2 bases, with 11 bases between the two germline ends. The CDR3 here is CASREGGTGNTIYF. CDR3 in DNA: TGTGCCAGCAGAGAGGGAGGGACTGGAAACACCATATATTTT.

This sequence joins TRBV4-2 and TRBJ2-1; D gene unclear. V lost 0 bases to trimming and J lost 5 bases, with 8 bases between them. CDR1 and CDR2 (germline): LGHNA, YNFKEQ. The CDR3 runs to 14 residues. CDR3 region: CASSQDLVDNEQFF. The CDR3 DNA is TGTGCCAGCAGCCAAGATTTAGTAGACAATGAGCAGTTCTTC.

The chain is built from TRBV4-3 and TRBJ1-2; TRBD1 matches 7 bases. Unmatched junction bases numbered 8, after V lost 0 bases and J lost 4 bases. CDR1 is LGHNA, CDR2 YSLEER, per germline. The CDR3 has 16 amino acids. CDR3 coding DNA: TGCGCCAGCAGCCAAGATGCGACAGGGCTGATCTATGGCTACACCTTC. As protein: CASSQDATGLIYGYTF.

This rearrangement joins TRBV7-8 to TRBJ2-2; possible D gene TRBD2, 7 bases. The germline V gene has CDR1 SGHVS and CDR2 FQNEAQ. Deletions cut 8 bases from V and 1 base from J, with 17 bases between. This CDR3 comprises 16 residues. CDR3 DNA sequence: TGTGCCAGCTTCCCCCGGGGGGCGAAGAACACCGGGGAGCTGTTTTTT. This encodes CASFPRGAKNTGELFF.

Written as DNA, the CDR3 is TGCAGTGCCAGTACATTACTAGCCGGGGAGCTGTTTTTT. Protein product: CSASTLLAGELFF. V is TRBV20-1 and J is TRBJ2-2, with D possibly matching TRBD2 (5 bases). This CDR3 spans 13 amino acids. Deletions cut 6 bases from V and 6 bases from J, with 14 bases between. Per germline, CDR1 DFQATT and CDR2 SNEGSKA (reference sequence).

The rearrangement links TRBV5-4 to TRBJ2-3; 10 bases line up with TRBD2. The CDR3 is made up of 15 amino acids. The junction had 4 bases not matched to a gene; V was cut back by 4 bases and J by 2 bases. Germline-derived CDR1 and CDR2 are SGHNT and YYREEE (reference sequence). The CDR3 DNA sequence: TGTGCCAGCAGCCGGACTAGCGGATACACAGATACGCAGTATTTT. This codes for CASSRTSGYTDTQYF. The whole variable domain, remainder taken from reference TRBV5-4 and TRBJ2-3, is ETGVTQSPTHLIKTRGQQVTLRCSSQSGHNTVSWYQQALGQGPQFIFQYYREEENGRGNFPPRFSGLQFPNYSSELNVNALELDDSALYLCASSRTSGYTDTQYFGPGTRLTVL.

CDR3 sequence (DNA): TGTGCCAGCAGCTCGAGCGTTCCCCCGCAGTATTTT. Its protein is CASSSSVPPQYF. This chain uses TRBV7-2 with TRBJ2-3; no definite D call. This CDR3 is built from 12 residues. The V gene lost 4 bases and the J gene lost 10 bases, with 12 bases spanning the gap. In germline, CDR1 is SGHTA, CDR2 FQGNSA.

This chain uses TRBV2 with TRBJ2-7; no reliable D call. The germline V gene has CDR1 SNHLY and CDR2 FYNNEI. With 8 bases removed from V and 6 bases from J, the gap between germline ends came to 14 bases. This CDR3 region has 12 residues. CDR3 coding DNA: TGTGCCAGCCAGGCCTCCCTTGGCGAGCAGTACTTC. Protein sequence: CASQASLGEQYF.

The sample holds one count of this clone. V gene TRBV5-1 combines with J gene TRBJ1-1, with D possibly TRBD1 on 6 matching bases. The germline V and J ends were trimmed by 0 bases and 7 bases, with 13 bases remaining between them. The CDR3 totals 14 residues. Germline V gene lookup returns CDR1 SGHRS and CDR2 YFSETQ. The CDR3 protein is CASSLGQGSNEAFF. The CDR3, as DNA: TGCGCCAGCAGCTTGGGCCAGGGGAGTAATGAAGCTTTCTTT.